Listed below are T cell receptor beta chains from one sample, sequenced in a study of blood T cell repertoires in COVID-19. Repertoires were generated with immunoSEQ multiplex PCR, while TCRdb's copy carries only in-frame clones and drops some. The table lists approximately 210,000 clones, around 92% of them singletons. The sample consisted of peripheral blood. The receptor set was obtained from a man aged 30 to 39 with acute or convalescent COVID-19. The CDR3 runs from the conserved cysteine through the conserved F or W. Each record gives: clone size, D gene, J gene, V gene, CDR3 protein, CDR3 DNA. The D gene is left open where the match is weak. Clone size is not always given. Where it is, it says once, few, many or a class for expanded clones.

once NA TRBJ1-2 TRBV5-8 CASSLVNRAEYGYTF TGTGCCAGCAGCTTGGTTAACAGAGCGGAGTATGGCTACACCTTC
NA TRBD1 TRBJ1-5 TRBV5-8 CASSLGTGWSNQPQHF TGTGCCAGCAGCTTGGGGACAGGATGGAGCAATCAGCCCCAGCATTTT
once NA TRBJ2-7 TRBV21-1 CASSIGNEQYF TGTGCCAGCAGCATCGGGAACGAGCAGTACTTC
NA TRBD1 TRBJ1-6 TRBV6-4 CASSDTTGPNSPLHF TGTGCCAGCAGTGACACGACAGGGCCGAATTCACCCCTCCACTTT
NA NA TRBJ2-5 TRBV5-1 CASSSGETQYF TGCGCCAGCAGCTCGGGTGAGACCCAGTACTTC
once TRBD1 TRBJ1-2 TRBV29-1 CSAIGQGQGYTF TGCAGCGCCATAGGACAGGGGCAAGGCTACACCTTC
NA NA TRBJ1-1 TRBV6-5 CASNIEGAEAFF TGTGCCAGTAACATTGAGGGGGCTGAAGCTTTCTTT
NA NA TRBJ2-2 TRBV2 CATQTIASGELFF TGTGCCACCCAAACCATCGCGTCCGGGGAGCTGTTTTTT
NA NA TRBJ2-1 TRBV7-9 CASSLGWASEQFF TGTGCCAGCAGCTTAGGGTGGGCGAGTGAGCAGTTCTTC
NA NA TRBJ1-3 TRBV28 CASSYPFVNTIYF TGTGCCAGCAGTTATCCCTTCGTAAACACCATATATTTT
NA NA TRBJ1-1 TRBV4-1 CASSRNWQGGDTEAFF TGCGCCAGCAGCCGCAATTGGCAGGGAGGGGACACTGAAGCTTTCTTT
NA TRBD2 TRBJ2-1 TRBV7-3 CASSLIASGVNNEQFF TGTGCCAGCAGCTTAATAGCTAGCGGAGTTAACAATGAGCAGTTCTTC
NA TRBD2 TRBJ2-7 TRBV19 CASRREASYEQYF TGTGCCAGTAGGCGGGAGGCCTCCTACGAGCAGTACTTC
NA NA TRBJ1-4 TRBV5-1 CASSSREEEKLFF TGCGCCAGCAGCTCCAGGGAGGAGGAAAAACTGTTTTTT
NA NA TRBJ1-5 TRBV28 CASSLREPQHF TGTGCCAGCAGTTTGAGAGAGCCCCAGCATTTT
NA NA TRBJ2-7 TRBV3-1/TRBV3-2 CASSPGSGYEQYF TGTGCCAGCAGCCCAGGTTCCGGCTACGAGCAGTACTTC